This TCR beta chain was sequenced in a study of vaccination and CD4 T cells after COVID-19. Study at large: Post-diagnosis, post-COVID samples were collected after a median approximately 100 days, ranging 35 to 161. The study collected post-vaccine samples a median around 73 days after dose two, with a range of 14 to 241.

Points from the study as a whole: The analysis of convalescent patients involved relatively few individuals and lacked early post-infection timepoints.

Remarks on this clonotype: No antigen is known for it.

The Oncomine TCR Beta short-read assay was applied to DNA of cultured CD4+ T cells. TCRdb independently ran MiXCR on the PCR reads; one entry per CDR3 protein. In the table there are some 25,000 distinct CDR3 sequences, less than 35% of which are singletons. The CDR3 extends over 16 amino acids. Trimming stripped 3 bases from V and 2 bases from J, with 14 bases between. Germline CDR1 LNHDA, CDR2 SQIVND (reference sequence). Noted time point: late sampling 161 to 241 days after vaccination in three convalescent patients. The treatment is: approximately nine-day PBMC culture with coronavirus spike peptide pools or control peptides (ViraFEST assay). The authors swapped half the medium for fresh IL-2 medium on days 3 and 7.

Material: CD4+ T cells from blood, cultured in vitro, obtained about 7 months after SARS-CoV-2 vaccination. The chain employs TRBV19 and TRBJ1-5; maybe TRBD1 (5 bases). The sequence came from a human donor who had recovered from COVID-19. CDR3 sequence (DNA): TGTGCCAGTAGTATTCGGGGGGATAGGGGCAATCAGCCCCAGCATTTT. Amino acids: CASSIRGDRGNQPQHF.